This T cell receptor beta chain was obtained from a study of T cells in Graves' hyperthyroidism and ophthalmopathy. Germline V CDR1 and CDR2: MNHEY, SVGEGT. The CDR3 spans 14 residues. Trimming shortened V by 2 bases and J by 6 bases, and 13 bases separated the two germline ends. TCR beta CDR3 sequences were amplified from RNA transcripts. TCR CDR3 regions were first amplified by RT-PCR with HTBI primers. MiXCR, applied by TCRdb to the multiplex PCR reads, yields one record per CDR3 protein. Of about 640,000 distinct CDR3 sequences listed, around 20% are singletons. Many counts were recorded for this clonotype.

This clonotype was sampled from a man aged 25 to 45 with Graves' ophthalmopathy. The chain employs TRBV6-2 or TRBV6-3 and TRBJ1-1; no reliable D call. The sequencing input was blood. The DNA for the CDR3 is TGTGCCAGCAGTTACCCGCCGAGAGGGCCTGAAGCTTTCTTT. It encodes CASSYPPRGPEAFF.